This T cell receptor (beta chain) was sequenced during a study of shared T cell receptors in the human thymus. Generated by immunoSEQ multiplex PCR, the TCRdb table keeps only in-frame clones and is missing some. This table has over 650,000 clones, around 87% appearing once. Germline V CDR1 and CDR2: LNHDA, SQIVND (reference sequence). This CDR3 comprises 12 residues. V was trimmed by 8 bases and J by 8 bases, leaving 12 bases between them. This sample was shared with a second study, whose subject was human thymus T cells. That investigation notes: Infants served as donors; they were healthy and Finnish and were having corrective surgery for congenital heart defects. Resections that were taken during corrective heart surgery supplied the thymus tissue. Seemingly biased V and J gene usage marked thymic and blood repertoires. Related work showed strongly overlapping thymic repertoires across unrelated individuals.

The sequence was collected from a boy in the first two years of life with a congenital heart defect. The genes are TRBV19 and TRBJ1-4; D is unclear. Sequencing used thymocytes. In DNA form, the CDR3 reads TGTGCCAGTGGAGGCAGAGGGGAAAAACTGTTTTTT. Amino acids: CASGGRGEKLFF.